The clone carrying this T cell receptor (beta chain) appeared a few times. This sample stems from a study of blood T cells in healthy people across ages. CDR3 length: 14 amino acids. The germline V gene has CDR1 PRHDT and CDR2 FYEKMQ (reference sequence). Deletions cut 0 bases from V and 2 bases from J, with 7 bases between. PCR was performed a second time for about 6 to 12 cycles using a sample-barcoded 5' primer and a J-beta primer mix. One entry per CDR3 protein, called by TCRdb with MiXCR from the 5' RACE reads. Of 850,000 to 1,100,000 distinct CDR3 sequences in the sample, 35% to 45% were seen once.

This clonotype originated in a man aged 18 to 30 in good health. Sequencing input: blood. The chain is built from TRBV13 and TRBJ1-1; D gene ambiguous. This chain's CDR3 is CASSLGRKNTEAFF. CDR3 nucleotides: TGTGCCAGCAGCTTAGGGAGGAAAAACACTGAAGCTTTCTTT.